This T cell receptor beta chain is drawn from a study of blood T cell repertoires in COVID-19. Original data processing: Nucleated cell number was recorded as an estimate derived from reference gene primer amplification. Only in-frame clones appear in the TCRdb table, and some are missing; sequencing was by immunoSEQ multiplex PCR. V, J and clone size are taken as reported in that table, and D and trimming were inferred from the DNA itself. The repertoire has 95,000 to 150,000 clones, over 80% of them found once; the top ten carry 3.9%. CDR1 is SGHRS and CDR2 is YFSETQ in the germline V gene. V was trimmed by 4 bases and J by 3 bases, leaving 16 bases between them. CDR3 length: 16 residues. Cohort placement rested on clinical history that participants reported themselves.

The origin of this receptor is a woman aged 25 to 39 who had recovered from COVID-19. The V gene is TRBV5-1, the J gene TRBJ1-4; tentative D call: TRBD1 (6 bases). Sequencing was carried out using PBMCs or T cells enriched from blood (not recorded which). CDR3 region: CASSGGLGSANEKLFF. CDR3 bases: TGCGCCAGCAGCGGGGGCCTAGGGTCGGCTAATGAAAAACTGTTTTTT.